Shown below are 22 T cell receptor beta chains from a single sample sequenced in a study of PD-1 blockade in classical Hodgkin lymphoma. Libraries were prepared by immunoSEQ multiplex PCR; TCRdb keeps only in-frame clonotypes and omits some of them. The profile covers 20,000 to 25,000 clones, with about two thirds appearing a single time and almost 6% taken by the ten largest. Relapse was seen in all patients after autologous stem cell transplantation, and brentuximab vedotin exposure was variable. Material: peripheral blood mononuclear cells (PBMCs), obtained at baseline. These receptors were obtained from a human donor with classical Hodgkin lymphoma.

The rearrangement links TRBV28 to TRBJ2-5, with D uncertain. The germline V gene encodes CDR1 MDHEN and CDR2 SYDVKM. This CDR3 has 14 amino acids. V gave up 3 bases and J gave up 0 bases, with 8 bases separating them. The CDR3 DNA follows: TGTGCCAGCAGTTTGGCCGACTACCAAGAGACCCAGTACTTC. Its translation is CASSLADYQETQYF.

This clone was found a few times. As DNA, the CDR3 is TGTGCCAGCAGCCAACCGGGGCTATACAATGAGCAGTTCTTC. It translates to CASSQPGLYNEQFF. This sequence joins TRBV7-8 and TRBJ2-1, with D perhaps TRBD1 or TRBD2 (5 bases each). The CDR3 contains 14 residues. The V end was cut by 5 bases, the J end by 4 bases, with 12 bases between. In germline, CDR1 is SGHVS, CDR2 FQNEAQ. The whole variable domain, filled in from reference TRBV7-8 and TRBJ2-1, reads GAGVSQSPRYKVAKRGQDVALRCDPISGHVSLFWYQQALGQGPEFLTYFQNEAQLDKSGLPSDRFFAERPEGSVSTLKIQRTQQEDSAVYLCASSQPGLYNEQFFGPGTRLTVL.

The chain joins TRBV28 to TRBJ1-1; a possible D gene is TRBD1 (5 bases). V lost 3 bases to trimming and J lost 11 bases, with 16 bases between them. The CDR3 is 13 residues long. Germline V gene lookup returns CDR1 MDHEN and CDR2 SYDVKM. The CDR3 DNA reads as TGTGCCAGCAGTTTTAGAGGGTCAGGGAGGGCTTTCTTT. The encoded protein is CASSFRGSGRAFF.

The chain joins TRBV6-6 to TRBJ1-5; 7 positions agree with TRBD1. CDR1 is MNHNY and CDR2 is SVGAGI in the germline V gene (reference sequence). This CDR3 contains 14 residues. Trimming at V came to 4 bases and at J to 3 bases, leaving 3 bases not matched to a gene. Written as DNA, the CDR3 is TGTGCCAGCAGTTCCACAGGGGACAATCAGCCCCAGCATTTT. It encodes CASSSTGDNQPQHF.

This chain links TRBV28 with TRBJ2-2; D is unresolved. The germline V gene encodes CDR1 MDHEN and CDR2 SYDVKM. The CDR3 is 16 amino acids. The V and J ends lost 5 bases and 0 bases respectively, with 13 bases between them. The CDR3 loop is CASSQETATNTGELFF. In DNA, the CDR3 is TGTGCCAGCAGTCAGGAGACGGCAACGAACACCGGGGAGCTGTTTTTT.

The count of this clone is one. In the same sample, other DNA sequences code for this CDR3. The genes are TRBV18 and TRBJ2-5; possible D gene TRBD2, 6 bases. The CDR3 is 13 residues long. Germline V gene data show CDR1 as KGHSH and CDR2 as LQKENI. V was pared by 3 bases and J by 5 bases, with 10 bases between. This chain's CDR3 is CASSPGGGETQYF. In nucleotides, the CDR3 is TGTGCCAGCTCACCGGGGGGAGGCGAGACCCAGTACTTC.

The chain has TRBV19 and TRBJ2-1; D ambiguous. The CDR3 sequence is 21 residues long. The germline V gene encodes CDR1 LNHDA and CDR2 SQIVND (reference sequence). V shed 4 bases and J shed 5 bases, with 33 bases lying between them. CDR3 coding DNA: TGTGCCAGTAGTACCCCACCGGGCAGAGCAACCCCGATGGGTATGCACAATGAGCAGTTCTTC. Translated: CASSTPPGRATPMGMHNEQFF.

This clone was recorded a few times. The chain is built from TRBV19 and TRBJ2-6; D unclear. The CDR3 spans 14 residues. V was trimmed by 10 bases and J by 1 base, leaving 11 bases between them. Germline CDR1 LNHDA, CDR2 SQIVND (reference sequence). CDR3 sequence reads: CATLDGSGANVLTF. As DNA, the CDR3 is TGTGCCACCCTAGACGGTTCTGGGGCCAACGTCCTGACTTTC.

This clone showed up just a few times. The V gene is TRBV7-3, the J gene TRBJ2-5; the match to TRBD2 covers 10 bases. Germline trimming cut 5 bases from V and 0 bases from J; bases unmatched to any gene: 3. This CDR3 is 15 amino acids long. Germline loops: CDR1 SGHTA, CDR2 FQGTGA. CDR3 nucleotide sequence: TGTGCCAGCAGCCTGACTAGCGGGTACCAAGAGACCCAGTACTTC. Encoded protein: CASSLTSGYQETQYF.

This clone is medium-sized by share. The CDR3 nucleotides are TGTGCCAGCAGCTTCCTCAGCACAGATACGCAGTATTTT. Its translation: CASSFLSTDTQYF. The chain combines TRBV7-3 with TRBJ2-3; the D is unclear. CDR3 length: 13 amino acids. Germline lookup yields CDR1 SGHTA and CDR2 FQGTGA. V was pared by 3 bases and J by 0 bases, with 4 bases between.

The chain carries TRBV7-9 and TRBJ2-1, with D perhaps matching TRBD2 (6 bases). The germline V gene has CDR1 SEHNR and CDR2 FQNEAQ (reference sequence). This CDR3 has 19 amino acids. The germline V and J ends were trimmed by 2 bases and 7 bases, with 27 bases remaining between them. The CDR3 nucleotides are TGTGCCAGCAGCTTACGACCCCTCGCGGTGCGGCATCGGGGGAATGAGCAGTTCTTC. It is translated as CASSLRPLAVRHRGNEQFF.

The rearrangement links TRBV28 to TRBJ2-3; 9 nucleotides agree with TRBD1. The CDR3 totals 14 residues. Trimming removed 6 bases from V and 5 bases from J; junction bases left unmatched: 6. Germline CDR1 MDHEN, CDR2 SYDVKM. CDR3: CASSRGQGGDTQYF. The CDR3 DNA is TGTGCCAGCAGCCGGGGACAGGGTGGAGATACGCAGTATTTT.

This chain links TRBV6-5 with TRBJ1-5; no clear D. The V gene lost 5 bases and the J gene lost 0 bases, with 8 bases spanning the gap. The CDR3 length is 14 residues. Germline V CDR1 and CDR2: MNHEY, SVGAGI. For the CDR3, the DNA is TGTGCCAGCAGTCATACCTATAGCAATCAGCCCCAGCATTTT. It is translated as CASSHTYSNQPQHF.

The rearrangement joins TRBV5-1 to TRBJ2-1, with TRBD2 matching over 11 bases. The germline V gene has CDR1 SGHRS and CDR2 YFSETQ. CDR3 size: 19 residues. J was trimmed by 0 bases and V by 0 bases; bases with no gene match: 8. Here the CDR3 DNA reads TGCGCCAGCAGCTTGGCGGGTCCTAGCGGGAGGAGCTCCTACAATGAGCAGTTCTTC. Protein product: CASSLAGPSGRSSYNEQFF.

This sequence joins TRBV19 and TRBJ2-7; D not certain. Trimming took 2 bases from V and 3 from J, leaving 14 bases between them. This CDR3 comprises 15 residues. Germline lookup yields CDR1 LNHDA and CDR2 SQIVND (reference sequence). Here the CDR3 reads CASSISSSSYYEQYF. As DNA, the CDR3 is TGTGCCAGTAGTATAAGCAGCTCATCATACTACGAGCAGTACTTC.

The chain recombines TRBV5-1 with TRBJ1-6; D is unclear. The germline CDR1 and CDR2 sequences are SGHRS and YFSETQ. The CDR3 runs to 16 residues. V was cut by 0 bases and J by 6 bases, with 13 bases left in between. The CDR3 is CASSLEEGWANSPLHF. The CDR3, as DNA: TGCGCCAGCAGCTTGGAAGAGGGCTGGGCTAATTCACCCCTCCACTTT.

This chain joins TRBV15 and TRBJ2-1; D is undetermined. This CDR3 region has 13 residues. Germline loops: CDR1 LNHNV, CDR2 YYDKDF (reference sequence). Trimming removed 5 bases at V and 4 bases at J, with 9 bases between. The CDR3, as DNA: TGTGCCACCAGCGGAAACGGGTACAATGAGCAGTTCTTC. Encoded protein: CATSGNGYNEQFF.

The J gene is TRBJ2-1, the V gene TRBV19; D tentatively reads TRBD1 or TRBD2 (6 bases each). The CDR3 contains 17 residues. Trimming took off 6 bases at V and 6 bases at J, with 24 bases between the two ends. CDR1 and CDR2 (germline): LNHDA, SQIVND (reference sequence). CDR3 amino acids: CASSPIGGGPHFNEQFF. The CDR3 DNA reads TGTGCCAGTAGCCCAATCGGGGGCGGACCCCACTTCAATGAGCAGTTCTTC. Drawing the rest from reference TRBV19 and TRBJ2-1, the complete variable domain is DGGITQSPKYLFRKEGQNVTLSCEQNLNHDAMYWYRQDPGQGLRLIYYSQIVNDFQKGDIAEGYSVSREKKESFPLTVTSAQKNPTAFYLCASSPIGGGPHFNEQFFGPGTRLTVL.

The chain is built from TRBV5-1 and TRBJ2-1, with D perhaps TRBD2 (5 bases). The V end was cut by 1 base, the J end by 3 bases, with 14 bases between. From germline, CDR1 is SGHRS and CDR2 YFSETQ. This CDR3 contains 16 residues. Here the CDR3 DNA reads TGCGCCAGCAGCTTGTATTCAGCGGACGACTACAATGAGCAGTTCTTC. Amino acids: CASSLYSADDYNEQFF.

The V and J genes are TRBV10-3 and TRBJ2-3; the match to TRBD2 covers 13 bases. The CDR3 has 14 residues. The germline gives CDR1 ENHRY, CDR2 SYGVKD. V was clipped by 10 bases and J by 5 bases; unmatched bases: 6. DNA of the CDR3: TGTGCCACCGAAGGGACTAGCGGGGTAGATACGCAGTATTTT. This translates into CATEGTSGVDTQYF.

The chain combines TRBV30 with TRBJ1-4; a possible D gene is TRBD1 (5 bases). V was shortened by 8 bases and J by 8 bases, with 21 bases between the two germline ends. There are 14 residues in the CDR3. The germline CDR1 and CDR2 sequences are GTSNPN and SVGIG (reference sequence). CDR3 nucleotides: TGTGCCGGATTAAAGGGACGGGCGAGAGAAAAACTGTTTTTT. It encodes CAGLKGRAREKLFF.

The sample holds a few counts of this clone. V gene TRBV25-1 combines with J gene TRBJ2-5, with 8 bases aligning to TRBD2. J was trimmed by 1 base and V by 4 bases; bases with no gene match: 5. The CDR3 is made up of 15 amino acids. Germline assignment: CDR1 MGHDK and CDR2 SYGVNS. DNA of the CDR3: TGTGCCAGCAGTGGGTCAGGGACTAGCCAAGAGACCCAGTACTTC. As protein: CASSGSGTSQETQYF.